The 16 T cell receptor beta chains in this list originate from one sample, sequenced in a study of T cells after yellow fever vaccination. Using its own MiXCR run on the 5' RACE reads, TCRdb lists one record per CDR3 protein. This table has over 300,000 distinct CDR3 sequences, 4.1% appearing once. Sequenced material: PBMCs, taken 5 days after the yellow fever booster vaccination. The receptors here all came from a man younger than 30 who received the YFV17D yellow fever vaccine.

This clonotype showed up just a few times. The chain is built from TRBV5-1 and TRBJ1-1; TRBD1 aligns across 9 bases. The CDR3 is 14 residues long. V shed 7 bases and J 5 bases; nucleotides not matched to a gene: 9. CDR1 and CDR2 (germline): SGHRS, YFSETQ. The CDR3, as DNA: TGCGCCAGCGGCGGGGGGACAGGGAGGACTGAAGCTTTCTTT. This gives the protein CASGGGTGRTEAFF.

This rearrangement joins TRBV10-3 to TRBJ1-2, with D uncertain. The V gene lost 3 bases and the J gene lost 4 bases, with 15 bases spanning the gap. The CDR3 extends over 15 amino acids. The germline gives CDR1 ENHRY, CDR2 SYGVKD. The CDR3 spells CAISDPNRTPYGYTF. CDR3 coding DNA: TGTGCCATCAGTGATCCCAATCGAACCCCCTATGGCTACACCTTC.

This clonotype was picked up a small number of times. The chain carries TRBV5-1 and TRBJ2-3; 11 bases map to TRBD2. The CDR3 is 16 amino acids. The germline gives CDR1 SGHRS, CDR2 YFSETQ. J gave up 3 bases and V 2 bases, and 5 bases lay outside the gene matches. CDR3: CASSFVSGGATDTQYF. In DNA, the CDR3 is TGCGCCAGCAGCTTCGTTAGCGGGGGGGCAACAGATACGCAGTATTTT.

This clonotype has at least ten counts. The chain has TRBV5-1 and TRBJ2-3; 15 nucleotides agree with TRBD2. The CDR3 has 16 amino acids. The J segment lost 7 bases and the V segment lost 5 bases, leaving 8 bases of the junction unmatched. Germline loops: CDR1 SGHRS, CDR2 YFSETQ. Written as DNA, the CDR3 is TGCGCCAGCAGGGAAGGGACTAGCGGGGGGCAAAATACGCAGTATTTT. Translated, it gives CASREGTSGGQNTQYF.

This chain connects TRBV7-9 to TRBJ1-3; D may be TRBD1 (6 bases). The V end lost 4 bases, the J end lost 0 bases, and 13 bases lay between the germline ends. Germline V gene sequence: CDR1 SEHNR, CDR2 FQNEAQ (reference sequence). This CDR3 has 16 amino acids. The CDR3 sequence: CASSSGGGASGNTIYF. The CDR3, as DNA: TGTGCCAGCAGCTCCGGGGGGGGGGCCTCTGGAAACACCATATATTTT.

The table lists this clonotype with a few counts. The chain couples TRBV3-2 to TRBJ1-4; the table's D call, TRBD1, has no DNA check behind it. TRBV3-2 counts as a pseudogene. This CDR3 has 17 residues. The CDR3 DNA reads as TGTGCCAGCAGCCAAGAAAAGGGCGGCCTCATCGATGAAAAACTGTTTTTT. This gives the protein CASSQEKGGLIDEKLFF.

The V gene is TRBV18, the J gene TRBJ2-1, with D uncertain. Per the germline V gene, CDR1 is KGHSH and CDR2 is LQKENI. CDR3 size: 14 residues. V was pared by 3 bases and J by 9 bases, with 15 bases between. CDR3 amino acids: CASSPATGVSEQFF. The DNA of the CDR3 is TGTGCCAGCTCACCTGCAACTGGGGTGAGTGAGCAGTTCTTC. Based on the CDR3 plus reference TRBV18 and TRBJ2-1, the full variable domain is NAGVMQNPRHLVRRRGQEARLRCSPMKGHSHVYWYRQLPEEGLKFMVYLQKENIIDESGMPKERFSAEFPKEGPSILRIQQVVRGDSAAYFCASSPATGVSEQFFGPGTRLTVL.

The CDR3 region has the DNA TGCGCCAGCAGCTCCCTGCCTAGCACAGATACGCAGTATTTT. Its protein product is CASSSLPSTDTQYF. V usage is TRBV5-1 and J usage is TRBJ2-3; D gene uncertain. The CDR3 is 14 residues long. V lost 3 bases and J lost 0, with 8 bases in between. In germline, CDR1 is SGHRS, CDR2 YFSETQ.

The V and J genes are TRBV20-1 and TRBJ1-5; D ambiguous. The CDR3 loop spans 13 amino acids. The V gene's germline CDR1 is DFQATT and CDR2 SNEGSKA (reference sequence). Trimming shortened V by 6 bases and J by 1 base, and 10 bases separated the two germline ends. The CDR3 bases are TGCAGTGCCTCTCTAGGGAGCAATCAGCCCCAGCATTTT. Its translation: CSASLGSNQPQHF.

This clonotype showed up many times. This CDR3 is CASRLQGGANVLTF. For the CDR3, the DNA is TGTGCCAGCAGGCTCCAGGGTGGGGCCAACGTCCTGACTTTC. V gene TRBV12-3 or TRBV12-4 combines with J gene TRBJ2-6; D possibly corresponds to TRBD1 (5 bases). The CDR3 runs to 14 residues. Between the trimmed V and J ends, which lost 6 bases and 3 bases, there was a span of 9 bases.

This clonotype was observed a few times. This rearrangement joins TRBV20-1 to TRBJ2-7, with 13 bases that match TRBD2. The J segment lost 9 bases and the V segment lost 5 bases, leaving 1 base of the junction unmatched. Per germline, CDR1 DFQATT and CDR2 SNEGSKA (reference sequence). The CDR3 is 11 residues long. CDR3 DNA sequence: TGCAGTGCTGGACTAGCGGGGGCGCAGTACGTC. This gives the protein CSAGLAGAQYV.

CDR3 bases: TGTGCCAGCAGTTCCACCCGCAGCGGGGGGCTCCCCACAGATACGCAGTATTTT. Amino acids: CASSSTRSGGLPTDTQYF. The chain recombines TRBV6-6 with TRBJ2-3; TRBD2 agrees at 9 bases. V was clipped by 4 bases and J by 2 bases; unmatched bases: 13. The CDR3 is 18 amino acids. Germline V CDR1 and CDR2: MNHNY, SVGAGI (reference sequence).

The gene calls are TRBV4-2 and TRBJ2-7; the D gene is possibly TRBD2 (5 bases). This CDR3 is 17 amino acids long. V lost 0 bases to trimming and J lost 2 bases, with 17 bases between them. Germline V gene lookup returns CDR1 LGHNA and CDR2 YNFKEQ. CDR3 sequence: CASSQDGLIGVPYEQYF. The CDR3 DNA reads TGTGCCAGCAGCCAAGATGGGTTAATCGGGGTTCCCTACGAGCAGTACTTC.

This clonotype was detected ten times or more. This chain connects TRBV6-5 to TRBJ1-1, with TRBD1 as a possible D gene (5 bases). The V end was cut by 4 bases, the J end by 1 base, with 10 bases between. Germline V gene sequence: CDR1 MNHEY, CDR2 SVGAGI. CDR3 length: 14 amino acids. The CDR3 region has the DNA TGTGCCAGCAGTTGGGGCCGGGGGAACACTGAAGCTTTCTTT. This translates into CASSWGRGNTEAFF.

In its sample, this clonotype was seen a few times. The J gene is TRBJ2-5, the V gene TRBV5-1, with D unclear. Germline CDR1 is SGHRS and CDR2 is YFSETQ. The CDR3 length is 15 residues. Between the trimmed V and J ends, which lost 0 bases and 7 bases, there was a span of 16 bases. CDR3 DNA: TGCGCCAGCAGCTTGGAGGCCCAACCGACTGGGACCCAGTACTTC. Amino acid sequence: CASSLEAQPTGTQYF.

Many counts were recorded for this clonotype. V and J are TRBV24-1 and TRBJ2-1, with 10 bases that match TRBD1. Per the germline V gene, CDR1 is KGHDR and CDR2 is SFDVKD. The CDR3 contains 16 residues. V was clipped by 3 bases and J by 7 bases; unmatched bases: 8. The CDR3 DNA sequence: TGTGCCACCAGTGATACCGGGACAGGGGCGATGAATGAGCAGTTCTTC. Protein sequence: CATSDTGTGAMNEQFF.